The clone carrying this T cell receptor (beta chain) has a count of ten or more. Its antigen is unidentified. The CDR3 is cut off 3 residues early in the read; its end comes from the germline J gene. CVID and control samples used equivalent genomic DNA input. Profiling relied on immunoSEQ multiplex PCR, and the TCRdb table lists in-frame clones only, not all of them. Observed are 40,000 to 55,000 clones, no singletons, with the top ten taking less than 6.5%. The sample belongs to a study of T cell clonality in common variable immunodeficiency. The germline V gene has CDR1 DFQATT and CDR2 SNEGSKA (reference sequence). The CDR3 is 13 residues long. Study observations and caveats: T cell subpopulation sequencing would be needed to explain CVID clonality.

The specimen was peripheral blood mononuclear cells. The V and J genes are TRBV20-1 and TRBJ1-4; D call uncertain. The clonotype originates from a person between 18 and 69 years old in good health. The CDR3 loop is CSASTGRDSPLFF. The sequenced CDR3 bases are TGCAGTGCTTCTACCGGGCGGGATTCACCA.